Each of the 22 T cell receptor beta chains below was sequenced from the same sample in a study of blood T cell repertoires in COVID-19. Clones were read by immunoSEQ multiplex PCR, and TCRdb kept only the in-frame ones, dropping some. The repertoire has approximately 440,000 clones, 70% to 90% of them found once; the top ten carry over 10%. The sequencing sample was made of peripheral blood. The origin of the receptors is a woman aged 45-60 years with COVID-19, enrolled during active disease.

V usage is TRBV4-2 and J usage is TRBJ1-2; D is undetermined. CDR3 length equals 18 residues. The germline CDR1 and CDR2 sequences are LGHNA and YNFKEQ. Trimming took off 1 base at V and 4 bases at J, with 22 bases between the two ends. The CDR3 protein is CASSQATVGGQNLYGYTF. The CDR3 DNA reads TGTGCCAGCAGCCAAGCGACCGTCGGAGGGCAGAACCTCTATGGCTACACCTTC.

Written as DNA, the CDR3 is TGTGCCAGCAGTCCCAGGACAGGGGTAGAGACCCAGTACTTC. It encodes CASSPRTGVETQYF. J is TRBJ2-5 and V is TRBV27, with 9 bases aligning to TRBD1. Germline lookup yields CDR1 MNHEY and CDR2 SMNVEV (reference sequence). The junction had 5 bases not matched to a gene; V was cut back by 5 bases and J by 4 bases. The CDR3 is 14 amino acids.

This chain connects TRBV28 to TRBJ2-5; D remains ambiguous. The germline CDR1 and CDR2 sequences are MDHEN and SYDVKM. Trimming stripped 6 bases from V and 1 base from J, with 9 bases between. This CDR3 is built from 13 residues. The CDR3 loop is CASSSVPQETQYF. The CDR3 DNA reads TGTGCCAGCAGCTCTGTCCCCCAAGAGACCCAGTACTTC.

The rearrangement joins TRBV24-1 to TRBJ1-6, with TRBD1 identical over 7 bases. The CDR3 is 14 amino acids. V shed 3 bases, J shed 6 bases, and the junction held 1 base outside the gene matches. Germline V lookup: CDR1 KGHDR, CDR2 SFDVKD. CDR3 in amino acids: CATSDRDSNSPLHF. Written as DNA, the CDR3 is TGTGCCACCAGTGATCGGGACAGTAATTCACCCCTCCACTTT.

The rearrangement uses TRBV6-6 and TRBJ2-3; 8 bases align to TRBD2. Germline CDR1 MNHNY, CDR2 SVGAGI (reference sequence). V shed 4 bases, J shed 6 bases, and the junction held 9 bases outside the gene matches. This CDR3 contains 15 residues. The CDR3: CASSFTRGAEDTQYF. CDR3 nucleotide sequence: TGTGCCAGCAGTTTTACGCGGGGGGCGGAGGATACGCAGTATTTT.

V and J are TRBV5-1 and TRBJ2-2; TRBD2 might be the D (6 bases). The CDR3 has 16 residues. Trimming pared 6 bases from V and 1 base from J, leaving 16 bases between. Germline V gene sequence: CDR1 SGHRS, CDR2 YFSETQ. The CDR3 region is CASTHSGLLNTGELFF. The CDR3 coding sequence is TGCGCCAGCACCCATTCGGGACTCCTGAACACCGGGGAGCTGTTTTTT. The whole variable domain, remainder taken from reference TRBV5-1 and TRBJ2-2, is KAGVTQTPRYLIKTRGQQVTLSCSPISGHRSVSWYQQTPGQGLQFLFEYFSETQRNKGNFPGRFSGRQFSNSRSEMNVSTLELGDSALYLCASTHSGLLNTGELFFGEGSRLTVL.

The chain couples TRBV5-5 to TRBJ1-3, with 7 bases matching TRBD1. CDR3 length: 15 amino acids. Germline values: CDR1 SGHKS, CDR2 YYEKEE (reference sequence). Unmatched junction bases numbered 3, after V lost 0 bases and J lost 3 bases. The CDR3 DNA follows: TGTGCCAGCAGCTTGGATACAGGGGTTGGAAACACCATATATTTT. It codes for CASSLDTGVGNTIYF.

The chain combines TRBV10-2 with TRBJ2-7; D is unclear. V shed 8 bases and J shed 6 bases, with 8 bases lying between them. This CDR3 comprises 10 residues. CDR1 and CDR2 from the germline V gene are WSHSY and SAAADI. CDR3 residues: CASQAAEQYF. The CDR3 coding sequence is TGCGCCAGCCAGGCAGCCGAGCAGTACTTC.

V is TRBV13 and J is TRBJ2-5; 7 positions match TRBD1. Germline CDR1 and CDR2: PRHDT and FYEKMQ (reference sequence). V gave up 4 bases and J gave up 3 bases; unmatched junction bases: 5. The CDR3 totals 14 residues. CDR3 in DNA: TGTGCCAGCAGCTCGGGACAGAATGAAGAGACCCAGTACTTC. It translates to CASSSGQNEETQYF.

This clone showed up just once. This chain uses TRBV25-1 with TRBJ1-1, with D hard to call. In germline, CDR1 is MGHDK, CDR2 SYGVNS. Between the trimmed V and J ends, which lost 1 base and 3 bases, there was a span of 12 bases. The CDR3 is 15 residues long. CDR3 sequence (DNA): TGTGCCAGCAGTGAATCAGGCAGCCAGGACACTGAAGCTTTCTTT. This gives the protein CASSESGSQDTEAFF.

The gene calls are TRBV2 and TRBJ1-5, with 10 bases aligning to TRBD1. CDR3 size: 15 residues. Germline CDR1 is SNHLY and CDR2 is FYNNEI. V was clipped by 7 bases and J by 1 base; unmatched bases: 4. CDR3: CASNKDRGSNQPQHF. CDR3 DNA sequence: TGTGCCAGCAACAAGGACAGGGGGAGCAATCAGCCCCAGCATTTT.

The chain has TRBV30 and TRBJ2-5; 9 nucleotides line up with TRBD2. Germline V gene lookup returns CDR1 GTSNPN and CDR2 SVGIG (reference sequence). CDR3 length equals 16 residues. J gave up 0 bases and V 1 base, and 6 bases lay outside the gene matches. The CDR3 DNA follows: TGTGCCTGGAGTGGCTCAGCGGGGGGATACCAAGAGACCCAGTACTTC. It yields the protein CAWSGSAGGYQETQYF.

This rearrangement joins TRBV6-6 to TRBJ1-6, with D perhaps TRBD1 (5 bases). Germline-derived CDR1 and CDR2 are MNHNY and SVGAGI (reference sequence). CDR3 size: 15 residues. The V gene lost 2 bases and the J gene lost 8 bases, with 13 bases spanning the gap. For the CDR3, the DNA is TGTGCCAGCAGTTACGCCGGGGGGAGGGATTCACCCCTCCACTTT. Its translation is CASSYAGGRDSPLHF.

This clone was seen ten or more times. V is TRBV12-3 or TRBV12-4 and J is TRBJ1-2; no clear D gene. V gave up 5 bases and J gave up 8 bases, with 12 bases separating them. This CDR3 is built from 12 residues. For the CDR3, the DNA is TGTGCCAGCAGTCGCGGCCCGAACGGCTACACCTTC. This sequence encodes CASSRGPNGYTF.

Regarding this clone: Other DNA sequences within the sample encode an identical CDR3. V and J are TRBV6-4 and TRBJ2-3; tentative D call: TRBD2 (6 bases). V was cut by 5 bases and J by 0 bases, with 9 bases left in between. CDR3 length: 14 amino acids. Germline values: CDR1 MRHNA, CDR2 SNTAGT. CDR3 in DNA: TGTGCCAGCAGTCCCCTAGCGAGCACAGATACGCAGTATTTT. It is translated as CASSPLASTDTQYF.

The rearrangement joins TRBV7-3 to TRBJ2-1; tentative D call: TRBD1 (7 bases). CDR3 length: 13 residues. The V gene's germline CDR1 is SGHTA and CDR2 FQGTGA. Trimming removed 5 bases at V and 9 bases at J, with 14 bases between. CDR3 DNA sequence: TGTGCCAGCAGCGTCCAGGGGGAGGCTGAGCAGTTCTTC. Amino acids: CASSVQGEAEQFF.

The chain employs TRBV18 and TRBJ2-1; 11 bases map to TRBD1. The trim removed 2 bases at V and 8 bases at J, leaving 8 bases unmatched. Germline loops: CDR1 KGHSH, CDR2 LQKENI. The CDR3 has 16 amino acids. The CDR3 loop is CASSPTGQGAAYEQFF. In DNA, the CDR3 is TGTGCCAGCTCACCAACAGGACAGGGGGCAGCATATGAGCAGTTCTTC.

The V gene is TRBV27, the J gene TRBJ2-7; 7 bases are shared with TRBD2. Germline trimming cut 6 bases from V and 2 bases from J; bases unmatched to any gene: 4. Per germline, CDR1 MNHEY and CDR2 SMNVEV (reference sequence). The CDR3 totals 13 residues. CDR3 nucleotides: TGTGCCAGCAGCCCGGGGGGTGCCTACGAGCAGTACTTC. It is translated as CASSPGGAYEQYF.

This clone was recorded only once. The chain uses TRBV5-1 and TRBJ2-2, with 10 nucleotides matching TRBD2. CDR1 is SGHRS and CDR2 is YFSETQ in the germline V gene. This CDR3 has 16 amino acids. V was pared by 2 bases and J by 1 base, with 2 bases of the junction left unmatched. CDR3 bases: TGCGCCAGCAGCTTAAGACTAGCGGGGAACACCGGGGAGCTGTTTTTT. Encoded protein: CASSLRLAGNTGELFF.

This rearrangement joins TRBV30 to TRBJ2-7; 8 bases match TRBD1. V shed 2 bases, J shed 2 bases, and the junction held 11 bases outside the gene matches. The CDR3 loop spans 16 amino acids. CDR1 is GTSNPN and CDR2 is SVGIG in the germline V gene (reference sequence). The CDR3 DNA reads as TGTGCCTGGAGTCTTGGGACAGGTCGGAATACCTACGAGCAGTACTTC. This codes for CAWSLGTGRNTYEQYF.

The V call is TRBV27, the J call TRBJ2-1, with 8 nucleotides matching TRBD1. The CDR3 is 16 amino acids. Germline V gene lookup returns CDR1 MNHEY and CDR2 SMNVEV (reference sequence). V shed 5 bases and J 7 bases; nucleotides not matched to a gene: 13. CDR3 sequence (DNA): TGTGCCAGCAGTCCTCCAATTTACAGGGGGTTGAATGAGCAGTTCTTC. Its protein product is CASSPPIYRGLNEQFF.

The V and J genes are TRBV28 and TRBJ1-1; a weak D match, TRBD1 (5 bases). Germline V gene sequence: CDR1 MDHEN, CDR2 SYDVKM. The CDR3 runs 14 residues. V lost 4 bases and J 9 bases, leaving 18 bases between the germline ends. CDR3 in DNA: TGTGCCAGCAGTTCCCCGGGGGTCGGGGGTCAAGCTTTCTTT. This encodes CASSSPGVGGQAFF.